This entry features one T cell receptor (beta chain) sequence. Here immunoSEQ multiplex PCR was the method, and the copy in TCRdb shows in-frame clones only, minus some. This table holds 440,000 or so clones, about 91% found once. The sample belongs to a study of blood T cell repertoires in COVID-19. Study overall: The United States, Italy and Spain supplied acute and convalescent COVID-19 samples. In each case, the material was cDNA or gDNA derived from T cells, B-cell-depleted T cells, or PBMCs.

The CDR3 extends over 14 amino acids. Germline values: CDR1 SGHTA, CDR2 FQGNSA. V was trimmed by 1 base and J by 2 bases, leaving 9 bases between them. The genes are TRBV7-2 and TRBJ2-7; D remains ambiguous. The specimen was peripheral blood. The receptor was isolated from a woman aged 40 to 50 with COVID-19, enrolled during active disease. CDR3 DNA sequence: TGTGCCAGCAGCTTAGACGCAGGCGCCTACGAGCAGTACTTC. It yields the protein CASSLDAGAYEQYF.